This T cell receptor beta chain was sequenced during a study of CD8 T cells in acute hepatitis C reinfection. Study observations and caveats: Chronically infected subjects had no follow-up NS3-1073 repertoires. Diversity was high, without significant differences between resolver and chronic groups. One of thirteen outcome-independent public clonotypes used V04-02/J02-02.

TCRdb's copy holds only in-frame clones and misses some; the assay was immunoSEQ multiplex PCR. The sample has some 40,000 clones, approximately 87% seen once. With regard to this clone: What it binds is unknown.

Trimming left V 0 bases short and J 5 bases short, with 15 bases between. Germline V gives CDR1 SGDLS, CDR2 YYNGEE. CDR3 length: 15 amino acids. Time point of the sample: naive CD8 control sorted from an acute-time-point sample. The TCR originated in a man in his thirties or forties with chronic hepatitis C. The sample taken for sequencing was naive CD8+ T cells from PBMCs. The V and J genes are TRBV9 and TRBJ2-7; D is unresolved. This CDR3 reads CASSVGYRVNNEQYF. The CDR3 region has the DNA TGTGCCAGCAGCGTAGGATATCGAGTCAACAACGAGCAGTACTTC.